This T cell receptor (beta chain) is drawn from a study of T-cell memory formation after mild COVID-19. Regarding the study as a whole: CD4+ clones that contracted lay mainly in CM and EM; CD8+ ones lay in EMRA. Whether day 37 second-wave clones are SARS-CoV-2-specific was not confirmed.

Regarding this clonotype: Its antigen is unknown.

One entry per CDR3 protein results from TCRdb running MiXCR on the 5' RACE reads. The data show almost 550,000 distinct CDR3 sequences, 20% seen once. The CDR3 is 16 amino acids. The trim removed 4 bases at V and 4 bases at J, leaving 8 bases unmatched. Germline V CDR1 and CDR2: MNHNS, SASEGT. The sequence was obtained from an adult woman who had mild COVID-19 (a few samples of this study predate the infection). Cell type and time point are not known. The V and J genes are TRBV6-1 and TRBJ2-2; 8 positions match TRBD1. The sequenced sample was PBMCs or a T cell subset sorted from them (not recorded which). As DNA, the CDR3 is TGTGCCAGCAGTGGAACCGGACAGGGAGGCACCGGGGAGCTGTTTTTT. Residues: CASSGTGQGGTGELFF.